This T cell receptor (beta chain) appears in the sequencing data of a study of blood T cell repertoires in COVID-19. Study background: Italy, Spain and the United States were the sources of the convalescent and acute COVID-19 samples. Sample material is recorded as cDNA or gDNA derived from T cells, B-cell-depleted T cells, or PBMCs.

V lost 9 bases to trimming and J lost 1 base, with 7 bases between them. CDR1 is MDHEN, CDR2 SYDVKM, per germline. This CDR3 has 11 amino acids. Per the original methods: Estimates of nucleated cell counts were drawn from the amplification of reference gene primers. Method: immunoSEQ multiplex PCR; TCRdb's copy keeps in-frame clones and lacks some. V, J and clone size are taken as reported in that table, and D and trimming were inferred from the DNA itself. The sample lists under 450,000 clones, roughly 90% occurring once. Patients of the Seattle cohort, enrolled during active infection, were followed longitudinally.

This receptor was taken from a woman aged 40-49 years with COVID-19, enrolled during active disease. Sequencing was carried out using peripheral blood. This rearrangement joins TRBV28 to TRBJ2-7; unclear D gene. The CDR3 spells CASSGSYEQYF. CDR3 sequence (DNA): TGTGCCAGTTCCGGTTCCTACGAGCAGTACTTC.